This TCR beta chain was recovered during a study of Graves' ophthalmopathy and Graves' hyperthyroidism. Notes on the study in general: The authors also found most expanded thyroid clonotypes above 0.001 frequency in blood. Ophthalmopathy was separated from stable hyperthyroidism by a 13-signature model with over 85% sensitivity and 65% to 82% specificity.

Worth noting for this clonotype: Its matching antigen is unknown.

The V segment lost 6 bases and the J segment 2 bases; nucleotides outside the gene matches: 7. The CDR3 sequence is 15 residues long. The germline CDR1 and CDR2 sequences are MGHDK and SYGVNS. Amplified material comprised TCR beta CDR3 regions derived from RNA transcripts. The first-round RT-PCR employed HTBI primers together with the Qiagen OneStep RT-PCR kit. A multiplex PCR was then performed as the second round. TCRdb used MiXCR to reprocess the multiplex PCR reads, holding one entry per CDR3 protein. The sample carries about 740,000 distinct CDR3 sequences, roughly two fifths recorded once. The genes are TRBV25-1 and TRBJ1-5, with 7 positions matching TRBD1. Sequenced material: peripheral blood. The receptor was derived from an adult man with Graves' ophthalmopathy. CDR3 nucleotides: TGTGCCAGCAGCCCAGGGGGAAGGGGCAATCAGCCCCAGCATTTT. Protein: CASSPGGRGNQPQHF.